Presented here are 6 T cell receptor beta chains from one specimen sequenced in a study of tissue T cells after allogeneic stem cell transplantation. Profiled with immunoSEQ multiplex PCR; TCRdb holds only in-frame clones, not every one. The table has fewer than 30,000 clones, around 86% seen once. Here the sequenced sample was blood, taken before transplantation. The receptors originated from a woman between 18 and 55 years old who later had graft-versus-host disease after an allogeneic stem cell transplant.

The V and J genes are TRBV12-3 or TRBV12-4 and TRBJ1-1, with D unclear. This CDR3 is built from 13 residues. V dropped 2 bases and J dropped 2 bases, with 6 bases sitting between them. CDR3 residues: CASSLRYNTEAFF. The CDR3 DNA is TGTGCCAGCAGTTTAAGGTATAACACTGAAGCTTTCTTT.

CDR3 loop: CSVHYQGANYGYTF. Written as DNA, the CDR3 is TGCAGCGTTCATTACCAGGGAGCTAACTATGGCTACACCTTC. The chain joins TRBV29-1 to TRBJ1-2; perhaps TRBD1 as D (5 bases). V lost 5 bases, J lost 0 bases, and 13 bases lay in between. Germline CDR1 and CDR2: SQVTM and ANQGSEA. The CDR3 runs to 14 residues.

The chain is built from TRBV5-6 and TRBJ1-1; 11 bases fit TRBD1. Germline trimming cut 4 bases from V and 0 bases from J; bases unmatched to any gene: 8. CDR3 length: 17 amino acids. The germline gives CDR1 SGHDT, CDR2 YYEEEE. CDR3 sequence (DNA): TGTGCCAGCAGCGCTGGACAGGGGGCTTTTTTGAACACTGAAGCTTTCTTT. Translated: CASSAGQGAFLNTEAFF. The full variable domain, rest sourced from reference TRBV5-6 and TRBJ1-1, is DAGVTQSPTHLIKTRGQQVTLRCSPKSGHDTVSWYQQALGQGPQFIFQYYEEEERQRGNFPDRFSGHQFPNYSSELNVNALLLGDSALYLCASSAGQGAFLNTEAFFGQGTRLTVV.

This clone was detected a few times. The rearrangement links TRBV6-4 to TRBJ1-5; unclear D gene. V gave up 2 bases and J gave up 4 bases, with 6 bases separating them. The germline V gene encodes CDR1 MRHNA and CDR2 SNTAGT. The CDR3 length is 13 residues. In DNA, the CDR3 is TGTGCCAGCAGTGACAGTGTAAATCAGCCCCAGCATTTT. Amino acid sequence: CASSDSVNQPQHF.

J is TRBJ2-1 and V is TRBV18; 9 bases line up with TRBD2. Germline CDR1 is KGHSH and CDR2 is LQKENI. V lost 3 bases to trimming and J lost 0 bases; unmatched junction nucleotides: 15. The CDR3 covers 20 residues. The CDR3 nucleotides read TGTGCCAGCTCACCGTTGAGATTGCGGGGGGGTCCGAGCTCCTACAATGAGCAGTTCTTC. It translates to CASSPLRLRGGPSSYNEQFF.

This chain joins TRBV20-1 and TRBJ2-1; D remains ambiguous. This CDR3 spans 13 amino acids. Germline CDR1 is DFQATT and CDR2 is SNEGSKA (reference sequence). V shed 3 bases and J shed 3 bases, with 9 bases lying between them. The CDR3 region has the DNA TGCAGTGCTAGTGTCATTCGCTACAATGAGCAGTTCTTC. It is translated as CSASVIRYNEQFF.